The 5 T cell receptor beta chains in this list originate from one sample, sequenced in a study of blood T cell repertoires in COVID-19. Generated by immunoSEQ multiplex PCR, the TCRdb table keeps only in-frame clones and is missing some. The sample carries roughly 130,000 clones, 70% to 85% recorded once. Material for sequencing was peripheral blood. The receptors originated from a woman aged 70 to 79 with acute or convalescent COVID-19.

The DNA for the CDR3 is TGCAGTGCTAGTCCGGCGGACAGCCCGAACACCGGGGAGCTGTTTTTT. Translating gives CSASPADSPNTGELFF. This chain links TRBV20-1 with TRBJ2-2, with D tentatively TRBD1 (6 bases). This CDR3 has 16 residues. Trimming removed 3 bases at V and 0 bases at J, with 14 bases between. The germline V gene encodes CDR1 DFQATT and CDR2 SNEGSKA (reference sequence).

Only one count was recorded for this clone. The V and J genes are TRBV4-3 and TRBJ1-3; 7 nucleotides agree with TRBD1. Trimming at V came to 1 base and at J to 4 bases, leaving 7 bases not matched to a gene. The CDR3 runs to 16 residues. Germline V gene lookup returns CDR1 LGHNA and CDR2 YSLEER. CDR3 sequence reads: CASSQALDRDGNTIYF. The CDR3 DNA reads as TGCGCCAGCAGCCAAGCCCTTGACAGGGACGGAAACACCATATATTTT.

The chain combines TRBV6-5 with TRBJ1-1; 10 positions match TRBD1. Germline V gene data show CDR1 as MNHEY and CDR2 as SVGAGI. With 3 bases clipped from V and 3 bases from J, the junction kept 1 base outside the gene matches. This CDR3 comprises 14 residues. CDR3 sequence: CASSYGTGDTEAFF. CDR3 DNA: TGTGCCAGCAGTTATGGGACAGGGGACACTGAAGCTTTCTTT.

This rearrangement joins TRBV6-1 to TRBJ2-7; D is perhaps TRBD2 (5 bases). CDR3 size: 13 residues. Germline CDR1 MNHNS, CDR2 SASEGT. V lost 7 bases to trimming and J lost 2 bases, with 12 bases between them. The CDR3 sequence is CASIPEGAYEQYF. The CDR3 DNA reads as TGTGCCAGCATCCCTGAGGGCGCCTACGAGCAGTACTTC.

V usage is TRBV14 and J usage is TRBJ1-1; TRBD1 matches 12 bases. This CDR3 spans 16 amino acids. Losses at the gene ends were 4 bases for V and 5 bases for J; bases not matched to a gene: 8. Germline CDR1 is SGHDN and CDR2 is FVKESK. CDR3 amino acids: CASSPRDRGLGTEAFF. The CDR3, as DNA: TGTGCCAGCAGCCCTCGGGACAGGGGGCTGGGGACTGAAGCTTTCTTT.